The clone carrying this T cell receptor (beta chain) has just a few counts. The antigen remains unidentified. This sample is part of a study of vaccination effects on CD4 cells after COVID-19. About the research overall: Viral peptide pool expansion of antigen-specific CD4+ T cells preceded sequencing in the ViraFEST assay.

General study points: The study had few convalescent patients and no early post-infection timepoints.

Looked up from germline, CDR1 is SQVTM and CDR2 is ANQGSEA. V shed 5 bases and J 5 bases; nucleotides not matched to a gene: 8. The length of the CDR3 is 14 residues. Sequencing was performed with immunoSEQ multiplex PCR; in TCRdb, only in-frame clones are kept and a portion is missing. The sample shows tens of thousands of clones, over 65% of them seen only once. The authors isolated CD4+ T cells after roughly eleven days of culture. Each participant received a vaccine that was either BNT162b2 or mRNA-1273, given as two doses. Sequenced material: CD4+ T cells from PBMCs cultured without peptide, taken after COVID-19 vaccination. The chain recombines TRBV29-1 with TRBJ2-3; 9 bases match TRBD2. This receptor was obtained from a human donor who received a COVID-19 vaccine. The CDR3 nucleotides read TGCAGCGTTTCACCGGGACTAGCAAGAGATACGCAGTATTTT. Translated, it gives CSVSPGLARDTQYF.